These T cell receptor beta chains were read from a single sample in a study of cytomegalovirus exposure and HLA in healthy donors. Clones were sequenced by immunoSEQ multiplex PCR, and TCRdb holds only the in-frame ones, with some missing. The sample includes 150,000 to 180,000 clones, around 88% of them seen just once. Sequencing input: PBMCs. The receptors were sampled from a man aged 18 to 30 in good health and CMV-seropositive. CDR3s include the opening cysteine and the closing phenylalanine or tryptophan. The D gene is left open where the match is weak. The size field is filled for only some rows; it gives once, few, many or a size class.

>.|.|TRBV4-3|TRBJ2-2
CASSQHGTTLRTGELFF
TGCGCCAGCAGCCAGCACGGGACAACACTACGGACCGGGGAGCTGTTTTTT
>.|.|TRBV9|TRBJ1-2
CASSGSGDTNYGYTF
TGTGCCAGCAGCGGGTCAGGGGATACTAACTATGGCTACACCTTC
>TRBD1|.|TRBV6-1|TRBJ2-6
CASSGTGLSSGANVLTF
TGTGCCAGCAGTGGGACAGGCCTTAGCTCTGGGGCCAACGTCCTGACTTTC
>.|.|TRBV15|TRBJ2-5
CATSRVRGTQYF
TGTGCCACCAGCAGAGTTCGCGGGACCCAGTACTTC
>.|.|TRBV6-5|TRBJ1-1
CASVGRGNTEAFF
TGTGCCAGCGTCGGGAGGGGGAACACTGAAGCTTTCTTT
>.|.|TRBV6-5|TRBJ2-3
CASSYSGTSTDTQYF
TGTGCCAGCAGTTACTCAGGGACTAGCACAGATACGCAGTATTTT
>.|.|TRBV18|TRBJ1-6
CASSPARANSPLHF
TGTGCCAGCTCACCGGCCAGGGCCAATTCACCCCTCCACTTT
>TRBD1|.|TRBV5-5|TRBJ1-3
CASSFQGASGNTIYF
TGTGCCAGCAGCTTCCAGGGGGCTTCTGGAAACACCATATATTTT
>.|.|TRBV30|TRBJ2-3
CAWSSGGPFDTQYF
TGTGCCTGGAGTTCGGGGGGCCCATTCGATACGCAGTATTTT
>.|.|TRBV19|TRBJ2-7
CASSIVTGFSEQYF
TGTGCCAGTAGTATAGTAACAGGGTTTAGCGAGCAGTACTTC
>.|.|TRBV21-1|TRBJ2-7
CASSKPGQHYEQYF
TGTGCCAGCAGCAAACCGGGACAGCACTACGAGCAGTACTTC
>.|.|TRBV7-2|TRBJ2-3
CASSPAGTDTQYF
TGTGCCAGCAGCCCCGCAGGGACAGATACGCAGTATTTT
>TRBD1|.|TRBV6-5|TRBJ1-6
CASSRTGVNSPLHF
TGTGCCAGCAGCCGAACAGGGGTAAATTCACCCCTCCACTTT
>TRBD1|.|TRBV4-3|TRBJ1-1
CASRPRTGVNTEAFF
TGCGCCAGCAGGCCTAGGACAGGGGTGAACACTGAAGCTTTCTTT
>TRBD1|few|TRBV18|TRBJ1-2
CASSTWTGGDYGYTF
TGTGCCAGCTCAACATGGACAGGGGGCGACTATGGCTACACCTTC
>TRBD1|.|TRBV6-1|TRBJ1-5
CASSGDRGSNQPQHF
TGTGCCAGCAGTGGGGACAGGGGAAGCAATCAGCCCCAGCATTTT
>TRBD1|.|TRBV10-3|TRBJ1-1
CASGQGGTEAFF
TGTGCCAGCGGACAGGGTGGGACTGAAGCTTTCTTT
>TRBD2|.|TRBV5-1|TRBJ2-3
CASSSTSGGPRSTDTQYF
TGCGCCAGCAGCTCGACTAGCGGGGGGCCTCGGAGCACAGATACGCAGTATTTT
>.|.|TRBV27|TRBJ2-5
CASSHLGRETQYF
TGTGCCAGCAGTCATTTGGGGCGGGAGACCCAGTACTTC
>TRBD2|.|TRBV18|TRBJ2-3
CASSPKTSGSDTQYF
TGTGCCAGCTCACCAAAGACTAGCGGGAGCGATACGCAGTATTTT
>TRBD2|.|TRBV4-1|TRBJ2-7
CASSQEAGLRSYEQYF
TGCGCCAGCAGCCAAGAAGCGGGGCTGAGATCCTACGAGCAGTACTTC
>.|.|TRBV11-2|TRBJ2-7
CASSLTPGSPSYEQYF
TGTGCCAGCAGCTTAACTCCGGGGAGTCCCTCCTACGAGCAGTACTTC
>TRBD2|.|TRBV6-1|TRBJ2-3
CASSENLAGGTDTQYF
TGTGCCAGCAGTGAAAACCTAGCGGGAGGGACAGATACGCAGTATTTT
>TRBD1|.|TRBV9|TRBJ2-5
CASSERVGQGAQETQYF
TGTGCCAGCAGCGAGAGAGTAGGTCAGGGGGCGCAAGAGACCCAGTACTTC
>.|.|TRBV14|TRBJ1-5
CASSTRQDPTLYSNQPQHF
TGTGCCAGCAGCACCCGACAAGACCCAACTCTATATAGCAATCAGCCCCAGCATTTT
>TRBD2|.|TRBV7-2|TRBJ2-3
CASSTGGLVNKYF
TGTGCCAGCAGCACGGGGGGACTAGTAAATAAGTATTTT
>.|.|TRBV27|TRBJ1-1
CASSSGSNTEAFF
TGTGCCAGCAGTTCCGGGTCGAACACTGAAGCTTTCTTT
>TRBD1|once|TRBV5-1|TRBJ1-1
CARTNLQGASNTEAFF
TGCGCCAGAACAAACCTACAGGGGGCTAGTAACACTGAAGCTTTCTTT
>.|.|TRBV15|TRBJ2-7
CATSRGEYYEQYF
TGTGCCACCAGCAGAGGAGAGTACTACGAGCAGTACTTC
>.|.|TRBV5-1|TRBJ1-2
CASSGGLGGYTF
TGCGCCAGCAGCGGTGGACTGGGAGGCTACACCTTC
>.|.|TRBV19|TRBJ1-1
CASTYRVGVNTEAFF
TGTGCCAGTACCTACAGGGTAGGGGTGAACACTGAAGCTTTCTTT
>.|.|TRBV5-6|TRBJ1-6
CASSSGLLDSPLHF
TGTGCCAGCAGCTCGGGACTACTGGACTCACCCCTCCACTTT
>TRBD1|.|TRBV11-2|TRBJ2-2
CASSLGQATRTGELFF
TGTGCCAGCAGCTTGGGACAGGCCACGAGGACCGGGGAGCTGTTTTTT
>TRBD2|.|TRBV6-5|TRBJ2-5
CASSSPTSGQGAQYF
TGTGCCAGCAGTTCTCCGACTAGCGGCCAAGGGGCCCAGTACTTC
>.|.|TRBV7-6|TRBJ1-1
CASSFTRGSTEAFF
TGTGCCAGCAGCTTCACCAGGGGTAGCACTGAAGCTTTCTTT
>TRBD1|.|TRBV6-5|TRBJ1-2
CASSYSDRGFLGGYTF
TGTGCCAGCAGTTACAGCGACAGGGGGTTCTTGGGTGGCTACACCTTC
>.|.|TRBV9|TRBJ1-1
CASSVAWGGDTEAFF
TGTGCCAGCAGCGTAGCCTGGGGGGGGGACACTGAAGCTTTCTTT
>.|.|TRBV6-5|TRBJ1-4
CASARWREKLFF
TGTGCCAGCGCTCGGTGGAGGGAAAAACTGTTTTTT
>TRBD2|.|TRBV9|TRBJ2-7
CASSAGTSGGSYEQYF
TGTGCCAGCAGCGCAGGGACTAGCGGTGGATCCTACGAGCAGTACTTC
>TRBD2|.|TRBV7-6|TRBJ2-5
CASSLPRGLATRGGTQYF
TGTGCCAGCAGCTTACCGAGGGGACTAGCGACGAGGGGGGGGACCCAGTACTTC
>TRBD1|.|TRBV18|TRBJ2-2
CASSGPGQGAGELFF
TGTGCCAGCTCGGGCCCGGGACAGGGGGCCGGGGAGCTGTTTTTT
>TRBD2|.|TRBV4-1|TRBJ2-5
CASSQARRGLAVQETQYF
TGCGCCAGCAGCCAAGCAAGGAGGGGACTAGCGGTCCAAGAGACCCAGTACTTC
>TRBD1|.|TRBV10-2|TRBJ1-2
CASSGQGWDGYTF
TGCGCCAGCAGTGGACAGGGTTGGGATGGCTACACCTTC
>.|.|TRBV5-1|TRBJ2-5
CASSLAKRETQYF
TGCGCCAGCAGCTTGGCCAAGAGGGAGACCCAGTACTTC
>TRBD1|.|TRBV6-6|TRBJ1-4
CASRQQGIGEKLFF
TGTGCCAGCAGACAACAGGGGATCGGTGAAAAACTGTTTTTT
>TRBD2|.|TRBV29-1|TRBJ2-2
CSVGRLAGDTGELFF
TGCAGCGTTGGTCGGCTAGCGGGGGACACCGGGGAGCTGTTTTTT
>TRBD2|.|TRBV27|TRBJ2-7
CASSEAGGRYEQYF
TGTGCCAGCAGTGAAGCGGGAGGGAGGTACGAGCAGTACTTC